In this sample, the clone carrying this T cell receptor beta chain turned up many times. Its antigen is unknown. Combining a sample-barcoded 5' primer with a J-beta primer mix, a second PCR ran for roughly 7 to 11 cycles. Every molecule of cDNA carried a tag from a template-switch adaptor with 12 random nucleotides. TCRdb re-called the 5' RACE reads through MiXCR, storing one row per CDR3 protein. The sample includes hundreds of thousands of distinct CDR3 sequences, 29% of them seen just once. This sample stems from a study of blood T cells in healthy people across ages. Broader study findings: Leaving the PBMCs unsorted stopped any conclusive comparison of naive versus antigen-experienced cells.

The CDR3 runs to 21 residues. The J segment lost 2 bases and the V segment lost 7 bases, leaving 22 bases of the junction unmatched. CDR1 and CDR2 from the germline V gene are MNHNS and SASEGT. The sample taken for sequencing was blood. This sequence was found in a woman of 80 years or more in good health. The gene calls are TRBV6-1 and TRBJ2-3, with 12 bases that match TRBD2. CDR3 coding DNA: TGTGCCAGCAAATACAGGGCCTTCCTAGCGGGGGGGCGAAAAGACACAGATACGCAGTATTTT. Its translation: CASKYRAFLAGGRKDTDTQYF.